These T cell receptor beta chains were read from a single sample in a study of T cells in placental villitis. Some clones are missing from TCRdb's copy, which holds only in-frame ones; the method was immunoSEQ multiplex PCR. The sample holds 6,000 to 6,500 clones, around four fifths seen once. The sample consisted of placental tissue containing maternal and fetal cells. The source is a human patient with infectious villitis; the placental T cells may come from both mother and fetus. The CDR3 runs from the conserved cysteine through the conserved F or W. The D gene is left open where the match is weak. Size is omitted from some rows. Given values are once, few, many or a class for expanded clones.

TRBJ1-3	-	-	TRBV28	TGTGCCAGCAGTCCACCCGGGGCCTACTATGGAAACACCATATATTTT	CASSPPGAYYGNTIYF
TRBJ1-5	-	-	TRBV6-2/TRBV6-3	TGTGCCAGCAGTAAGGTTCGGGGGGAACAGCCCCAGCATTTT	CASSKVRGEQPQHF
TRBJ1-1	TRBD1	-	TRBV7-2	TGTGCCAGCAGCCCGACAGGGACCACTGAAGCTTTCTTT	CASSPTGTTEAFF
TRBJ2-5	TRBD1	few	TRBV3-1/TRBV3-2	TGTGCCAGCAGCCAGGGGACAGTCAAAGAGACCCAGTACTTC	CASSQGTVKETQYF
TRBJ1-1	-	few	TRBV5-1	TGCGCCAGCAGGGACATGAACACTGAAGCTTTCTTT	CASRDMNTEAFF
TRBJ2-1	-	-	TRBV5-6	TGTGCCAGCAGCCCGTCGCAGATTAAGCTCTCCTACAATGAGCAGTTCTTC	CASSPSQIKLSYNEQFF
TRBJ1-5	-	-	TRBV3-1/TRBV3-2	TGTGCCAGCAGCCAGGGGGCCAATCAGCCCCAGCATTTT	CASSQGANQPQHF
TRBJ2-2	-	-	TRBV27	TGTGCCAGCAGTTTTGGAAGCGCGAACACCGGGGAGCTGTTTTTT	CASSFGSANTGELFF
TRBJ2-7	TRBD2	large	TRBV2	TGTGCCAGCAGTTTACAAGCGGGGGGGTCCTACGAGCAGTACTTC	CASSLQAGGSYEQYF
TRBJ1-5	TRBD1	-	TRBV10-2	TGCGCCAGCAGTGAGCAGGGGGGTGTTCAGCCCCAGCATTTT	CASSEQGGVQPQHF
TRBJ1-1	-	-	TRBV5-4	TGTGCCAGCAGCTTGAGAGGAGGGCAGTCGACTTTCTTT	CASSLRGGQSTFF
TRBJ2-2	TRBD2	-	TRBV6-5	TGTGCCAGCAGTTACGGGACTAGCGGACCCACCGGGGAGCTGTTTTTT	CASSYGTSGPTGELFF
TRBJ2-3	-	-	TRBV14	TGTGCCAGCAGCCACCAAAACACAGATACGCAGTATTTT	CASSHQNTDTQYF
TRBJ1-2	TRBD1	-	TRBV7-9	TGTGCCAGCAGCTCGGGGGACAGGATGAACTATGGCTACACCTTC	CASSSGDRMNYGYTF
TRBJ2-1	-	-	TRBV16	TGTGCCAGCAGCCAATCGGTTTTCCGGGACCAGTTCTTC	CASSQSVFRDQFF
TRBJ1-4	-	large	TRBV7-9	TGTGCCAGCAGCAATTACAGGGAGTCAACTAATGAAAAACTGTTTTTT	CASSNYRESTNEKLFF